Below are 18 T cell receptor beta chains sequenced from a single sample in a study of cytomegalovirus exposure and HLA in healthy donors. The PCR contained 60 Vbeta and 13 Jbeta primers. Some clones are missing from TCRdb's copy, which holds only in-frame ones; the method was immunoSEQ multiplex PCR. Among about 94,000 clones listed, 81% were seen once. Sequencing was carried out using PBMCs. The receptors derive from a human donor in good health.

The gene calls are TRBV7-9 and TRBJ2-5; TRBD2 aligns across 12 bases. V trimming: 3 bases; J trimming: 3 bases; junction bases outside the gene matches: 14. Germline V CDR1 and CDR2: SEHNR, FQNEAQ (reference sequence). CDR3 length equals 19 residues. The CDR3 protein is CASSFPHRASGGAKETQYF. DNA of the CDR3: TGTGCCAGCAGCTTCCCTCACCGGGCTAGCGGGGGGGCCAAAGAGACCCAGTACTTC.

The CDR3 reads CASSVSGAKPGGAFF. CDR3 coding DNA: TGTGCCAGCAGCGTGTCTGGGGCGAAGCCTGGCGGCGCTTTCTTT. The V and J genes are TRBV9 and TRBJ1-1; tentatively, D is TRBD1 (5 bases). The ends were cut back, 2 bases at V and 11 bases at J, with 22 bases in the middle. Germline V gene data show CDR1 as SGDLS and CDR2 as YYNGEE. The CDR3 is 15 amino acids.

The gene calls are TRBV20-1 and TRBJ2-1; no clear D gene. Germline loops: CDR1 DFQATT, CDR2 SNEGSKA (reference sequence). The V end lost 5 bases, the J end lost 5 bases, and 7 bases lay between the germline ends. This CDR3 is 11 amino acids long. CDR3 in DNA: TGCAGTGCTCCCCAGAACAATGAGCAGTTCTTC. Encoded protein: CSAPQNNEQFF.

V gene TRBV6-1 combines with J gene TRBJ1-4; D gene ambiguous. Germline V gene sequence: CDR1 MNHNS, CDR2 SASEGT. The CDR3 length is 14 residues. V dropped 7 bases and J dropped 0 bases, with 9 bases sitting between them. The CDR3 sequence is CASMPEATNEKLFF. CDR3 nucleotide sequence: TGTGCCAGCATGCCAGAGGCAACTAATGAAAAACTGTTTTTT.

The chain uses TRBV21-1 and TRBJ1-1; the table's D call TRBD1 went unverified against the DNA. TRBV21-1 is a listed pseudogene. This CDR3 is 20 amino acids long. The CDR3 loop reads CASSKVGLGQGSGVNTEAFF. CDR3 DNA: TGTGCCAGCAGCAAAGTAGGTCTGGGACAGGGGTCAGGTGTGAACACTGAAGCTTTCTTT.

This clone occurred once. The chain carries TRBV7-8 and TRBJ1-1, with D possibly TRBD1 on 5 matching bases. Per the germline V gene, CDR1 is SGHVS and CDR2 is FQNEAQ. Trimming took off 2 bases at V and 5 bases at J, with 12 bases between the two ends. The CDR3 has 14 residues. The CDR3 sequence: CASSLKGKGTEAFF. The CDR3 DNA reads TGTGCCAGCAGCTTAAAGGGCAAGGGGACTGAAGCTTTCTTT. The full variable domain, its missing parts supplied by reference TRBV7-8 and TRBJ1-1, is GAGVSQSPRYKVAKRGQDVALRCDPISGHVSLFWYQQALGQGPEFLTYFQNEAQLDKSGLPSDRFFAERPEGSVSTLKIQRTQQEDSAVYLCASSLKGKGTEAFFGQGTRLTVV.

The chain employs TRBV7-2 and TRBJ1-5, with D maybe TRBD1 (6 bases). Germline CDR1 SGHTA, CDR2 FQGNSA. The CDR3 totals 13 residues. The V end lost 4 bases, the J end lost 7 bases, and 11 bases lay between the germline ends. The CDR3 DNA sequence: TGTGCCAGCAGCTCCGGACAGCTCCAGCCCCAGCATTTT. It encodes CASSSGQLQPQHF.

This clone has a single count. One end of the junction varies from germline; a read error may be responsible. V and J are TRBV7-6 and TRBJ2-2; TRBD2 agrees at 10 bases. The CDR3 totals 17 residues. Germline-derived CDR1 and CDR2 are SGHVS and FNYEAQ. CDR3 sequence: CASSLSGGLSNTGGLFF. Here the CDR3 DNA reads TGTGCCAGCAGCCTTAGCGGGGGGCTCTCGAACACCGGGGGGCTGTTTTTT.

This clone appeared once. This chain uses TRBV19 with TRBJ2-1; possibly TRBD2 for D (6 bases). The CDR3 runs to 15 residues. Deletions cut 10 bases from V and 1 base from J, with 17 bases between. Germline V gene lookup returns CDR1 LNHDA and CDR2 SQIVND (reference sequence). The chain's CDR3 is CATTSGADSYNEQFF. In DNA, the CDR3 is TGTGCCACCACCTCGGGAGCAGATTCCTACAATGAGCAGTTCTTC. Full variable domain (outside the CDR3, taken from reference TRBV19 and TRBJ2-1): DGGITQSPKYLFRKEGQNVTLSCEQNLNHDAMYWYRQDPGQGLRLIYYSQIVNDFQKGDIAEGYSVSREKKESFPLTVTSAQKNPTAFYLCATTSGADSYNEQFFGPGTRLTVL.

This rearrangement joins TRBV7-2 to TRBJ1-4, with D uncertain. Germline loops: CDR1 SGHTA, CDR2 FQGNSA. V shed 3 bases and J shed 7 bases, with 12 bases lying between them. This CDR3 contains 14 residues. CDR3 sequence reads: CASSFGVGGEKLFF. The CDR3 nucleotides are TGTGCCAGCAGCTTCGGTGTAGGAGGTGAAAAACTGTTTTTT.

This rearrangement joins TRBV14 to TRBJ2-7, with a weak D call TRBD1 (6 bases). Trimming pared 3 bases from V and 6 bases from J, leaving 30 bases between. This CDR3 region has 19 residues. Germline V lookup: CDR1 SGHDN, CDR2 FVKESK. The CDR3: CASSHQIGAAQGELVEQYF. Written as DNA, the CDR3 is TGTGCCAGCAGCCACCAAATCGGGGCCGCACAGGGAGAGTTAGTCGAGCAGTACTTC.

This chain connects TRBV6-6 to TRBJ1-5; TRBD1 is a possible D gene (6 bases). V was cut by 2 bases and J by 5 bases, with 10 bases left in between. The germline V gene encodes CDR1 MNHNY and CDR2 SVGAGI (reference sequence). The CDR3 is 14 amino acids. The CDR3 region has the DNA TGTGCCAGCAGTTACAGGGGGGGCTATCAGCCCCAGCATTTT. It is translated as CASSYRGGYQPQHF.

A few counts support this clone. The chain combines TRBV7-3 with TRBJ2-6; weak D call: TRBD1 (6 bases). The germline V gene has CDR1 SGHTA and CDR2 FQGTGA. Trimming pared 5 bases from V and 2 bases from J, leaving 13 bases between. This CDR3 spans 16 amino acids. The CDR3 coding sequence is TGTGCCAGCAGCACCCTCGACAGGCCTGGGGCCAACGTCCTGACTTTC. Translated: CASSTLDRPGANVLTF.

The chain carries TRBV5-1 and TRBJ2-7; 14 bases are a match to TRBD2. The CDR3 covers 18 residues. Per the germline V gene, CDR1 is SGHRS and CDR2 is YFSETQ. V lost 0 bases to trimming and J lost 0 bases; unmatched junction nucleotides: 5. For the CDR3, the DNA is TGCGCCAGCAGCTTGGCCGGACTAGCGGGGGGAAACTCCTACGAGCAGTACTTC. Translated: CASSLAGLAGGNSYEQYF.

The V and J genes are TRBV9 and TRBJ2-1, with TRBD2 identical over 10 bases. V gave up 3 bases and J gave up 6 bases; unmatched junction bases: 6. The CDR3 extends over 15 amino acids. Germline V gene data show CDR1 as SGDLS and CDR2 as YYNGEE. Written as DNA, the CDR3 is TGTGCCAGCAGCGCCTTAGCGGGAGGACTCAATGAGCAGTTCTTC. Amino acids: CASSALAGGLNEQFF.

The rearrangement links TRBV11-3 to TRBJ2-3; 10 bases map to TRBD2. The CDR3 totals 17 residues. V lost 3 bases to trimming and J lost 1 base; unmatched junction nucleotides: 7. Germline assignment: CDR1 SGHNT and CDR2 YENEEA. CDR3 bases: TGTGCCAGCAGCTTGGGGCACCTAGCGGGGGGCACAGATACGCAGTATTTT. This translates into CASSLGHLAGGTDTQYF.

V usage is TRBV27 and J usage is TRBJ1-2, with a weak D call TRBD1 (6 bases). The CDR3 has 15 residues. Germline CDR1 is MNHEY and CDR2 is SMNVEV (reference sequence). Trimming stripped 6 bases from V and 4 bases from J, with 18 bases between. The CDR3 coding sequence is TGTGCCAGCAGCCCCTGGCGGGGGCGGGTCTATGGCTACACCTTC. It yields the protein CASSPWRGRVYGYTF.

This clone was seen only a few times. V is TRBV2 and J is TRBJ1-4; no clear D gene. V was trimmed by 3 bases and J by 7 bases, leaving 12 bases between them. Germline values: CDR1 SNHLY, CDR2 FYNNEI. The CDR3 extends over 14 amino acids. CDR3 in amino acids: CASSDRLEGEKLFF. CDR3 DNA: TGTGCCAGCAGTGACCGTCTAGAGGGTGAAAAACTGTTTTTT.